This TCR beta chain was documented in a study of T cell clonotyping in hematopoietic cell transplantation. Study-level findings and limits: CD4 and CD8 repertoire contributions could not be separated without sorting. At the given depth, recipient repertoires were over 97% de novo clonotypes. Recipient TCR diversity dropped after transplant; expanded clonotypes rose from day 30 to 180.

Time point of the sample: recipient sample about 28 days before transplant, after cytoreduction. Germline-derived CDR1 and CDR2 are LGHNA and YSLEER. The CDR3 totals 16 residues. Losses at the gene ends were 1 base for V and 4 bases for J; bases not matched to a gene: 4. Concerning this clone itself: Antigen specificity is unknown.

Here immunoSEQ multiplex PCR was the method, and the copy in TCRdb shows in-frame clones only, minus some. The data show some 35,000 clones, with 85% to 95% seen just once and 1.5% to 2% held by the top ten. This specimen consisted of peripheral blood mononuclear cells, obtained before stem cell transplant. This receptor was obtained from a man between 35 and 55 years old with chronic myeloid leukemia. Some clones in this sample may be carry-over from other donors' samples. This sequence joins TRBV4-3 and TRBJ2-6; TRBD2 matches at 7 bases. In DNA form, the CDR3 reads TGCGCCAGCAGCCAAGGGGGGGGTACAGGGGCCAACGTCCTGACTTTC. This translates into CASSQGGGTGANVLTF.